This T cell receptor beta chain is from a study of T cells in Graves' hyperthyroidism and ophthalmopathy. Study-wide background: Upon initial diagnosis and before any treatment, peripheral blood was collected. Findings and limits, study-wide: A model built on 13 V-J features separated ophthalmopathy from stable hyperthyroidism.

This clonotype occurred many times. Its target is not known. Trimming took off 0 bases at V and 3 bases at J, with 8 bases between the two ends. This CDR3 contains 14 residues. Germline CDR1 reads SGHRS; CDR2 reads YFSETQ. TCR beta CDR3 region amplification was performed from RNA transcripts. The primer set for the first-round RT-PCR of the TCR CDR3 was HTBI. MiXCR, run by TCRdb on the multiplex PCR reads, gives a single entry per CDR3 protein. This repertoire shows roughly 550,000 distinct CDR3 sequences, roughly 16% found once; its top ten account for over 25%. The sequence was obtained from a woman aged 30 to 39 with Graves' ophthalmopathy. The sequenced material came from blood. J is TRBJ2-3 and V is TRBV5-1; perhaps TRBD1 as D (6 bases). CDR3 in DNA: TGCGCCAGCAGCTTGGTACAGGGAACAGATACGCAGTATTTT. This encodes CASSLVQGTDTQYF. The full variable domain, completed using reference TRBV5-1 and TRBJ2-3, is KAGVTQTPRYLIKTRGQQVTLSCSPISGHRSVSWYQQTPGQGLQFLFEYFSETQRNKGNFPGRFSGRQFSNSRSEMNVSTLELGDSALYLCASSLVQGTDTQYFGPGTRLTVL.